This TCR beta chain was identified during a study of T cells in localized non-small cell lung cancer. Study-wide points: Uninvolved adjacent lung showed the highest T cell clonality, exceeding tumor.

From germline, CDR1 is MNHEY and CDR2 SMNVEV (reference sequence). The CDR3 extends over 15 amino acids. V shed 8 bases and J shed 5 bases, with 18 bases lying between them. Libraries were prepared by immunoSEQ multiplex PCR; TCRdb keeps only in-frame clonotypes and omits some of them. The sample records around 100,000 clones, over 80% being singletons. On this clone: What it binds is not known.

Sample: peripheral blood, taken before any cancer treatment. The rearrangement uses TRBV27 and TRBJ1-4; a weak D match, TRBD1 (5 bases). The receptor comes from a man aged 40 to 70 with stage I squamous cell lung carcinoma. The CDR3 loop is CASGNDRRRNEKLFF. CDR3 sequence (DNA): TGTGCCAGCGGTAATGACAGAAGGAGGAATGAAAAACTGTTTTTT.